One sample yielded the 5 T cell receptor beta chains listed below, sequenced in a study of post-analysis software for immune sequencing data. General study results and limits: In patients, four to six TRBV segments were more frequent than in controls, with TRBV5-6, TRBV5-1 and TRBV20-1 among them.

Carried by the TCR beta cDNA libraries were unique molecular identifiers. TCRdb recomputed calls from the PCR reads with MiXCR, one row per CDR3 protein. The table has roughly 800,000 distinct CDR3 sequences, approximately 30% seen once. Antigens of these TCRs are unknown. The sequencing input was blood. These receptor sequences come from a girl between 10 and 17 years old with multiple sclerosis.

This clonotype was seen a few times. The chain couples TRBV5-1 to TRBJ2-1; D is ambiguous. Germline loops: CDR1 SGHRS, CDR2 YFSETQ. This CDR3 comprises 11 residues. Trimming shortened V by 5 bases and J by 9 bases, and 9 bases separated the two germline ends. Written as DNA, the CDR3 is TGCGCCAGCAGTAGTCCCTTTGAGCAGTTCTTC. Protein sequence: CASSSPFEQFF.

The chain couples TRBV6-6 to TRBJ2-5; D is possibly TRBD1 (5 bases). The last part of the DNA fits TRBJ2-7 better; the J call may be wrong. Germline V lookup: CDR1 MNHNY, CDR2 SVGAGI (reference sequence). The CDR3 has 14 amino acids. The CDR3 sequence is CASSYSQGIGEQYF. In DNA form, the CDR3 reads TGTGCCAGCAGTTACTCGCAGGGCATTGGCGAGCAGTACTTC.

The V gene is TRBV5-4, the J gene TRBJ2-1, with 7 positions matching TRBD2. CDR3 size: 17 residues. The J segment lost 0 bases and the V segment lost 4 bases, leaving 10 bases of the junction unmatched. The germline gives CDR1 SGHNT, CDR2 YYREEE (reference sequence). This chain's CDR3 is CASSQGPGLPSYNEQFF. In nucleotides, the CDR3 is TGTGCCAGCAGCCAAGGTCCGGGACTACCCTCCTACAATGAGCAGTTCTTC.

This chain connects TRBV24-1 to TRBJ2-5; 9 positions agree with TRBD2. The CDR3 runs 16 residues. The germline CDR1 and CDR2 sequences are KGHDR and SFDVKD. Trimming took 3 bases from V and 1 from J; bases not matched to a gene: 5. The CDR3, as DNA: TGTGCCACCAGTGATCGAGCGGGGGGCTTCCAAGAGACCCAGTACTTC. Its translation is CATSDRAGGFQETQYF.

The V gene is TRBV12-3 or TRBV12-4, the J gene TRBJ2-1; the D is unclear. V shed 0 bases and J shed 8 bases, with 8 bases lying between them. This CDR3 is 13 amino acids long. CDR3: CASSLANSDEQFF. In nucleotides, the CDR3 is TGTGCCAGCAGTTTAGCGAATTCCGATGAGCAGTTCTTC.